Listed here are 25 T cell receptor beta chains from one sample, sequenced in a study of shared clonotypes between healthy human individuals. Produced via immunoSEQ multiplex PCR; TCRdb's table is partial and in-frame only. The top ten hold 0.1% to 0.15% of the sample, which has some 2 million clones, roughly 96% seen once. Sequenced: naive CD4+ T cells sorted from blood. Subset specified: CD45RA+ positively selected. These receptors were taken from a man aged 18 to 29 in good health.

The CDR3 bases are TGCGCCAGCAGCTTGAGCTCAACAGTGGATGAAAAACTGTTTTTT. Protein: CASSLSSTVDEKLFF. The rearrangement joins TRBV5-1 to TRBJ1-4; D unclear. The germline CDR1 and CDR2 sequences are SGHRS and YFSETQ. The CDR3 has 15 amino acids. V lost 1 base, J lost 6 bases, and 13 bases lay in between.

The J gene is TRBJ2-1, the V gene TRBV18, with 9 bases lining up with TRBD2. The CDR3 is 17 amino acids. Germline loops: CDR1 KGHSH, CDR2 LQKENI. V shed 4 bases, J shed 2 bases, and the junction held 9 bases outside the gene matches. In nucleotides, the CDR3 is TGTGCCAGCTCACGATCCTCAGCGGGAGGCCCCTACAATGAGCAGTTCTTC. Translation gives CASSRSSAGGPYNEQFF.

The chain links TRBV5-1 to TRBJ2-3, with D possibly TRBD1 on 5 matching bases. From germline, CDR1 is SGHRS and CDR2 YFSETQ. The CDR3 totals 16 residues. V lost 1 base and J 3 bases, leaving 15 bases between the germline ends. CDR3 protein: CASSLSETEPTDTQYF. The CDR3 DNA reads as TGCGCCAGCAGCTTGTCCGAGACAGAGCCGACAGATACGCAGTATTTT.

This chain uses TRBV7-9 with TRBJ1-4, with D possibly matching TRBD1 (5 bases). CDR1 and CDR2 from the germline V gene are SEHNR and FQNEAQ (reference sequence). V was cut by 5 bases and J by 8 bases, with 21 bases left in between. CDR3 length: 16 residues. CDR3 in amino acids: CASSPTRGSEGEKLFF. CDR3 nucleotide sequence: TGTGCCAGCAGCCCAACGAGGGGCAGTGAAGGGGAAAAACTGTTTTTT. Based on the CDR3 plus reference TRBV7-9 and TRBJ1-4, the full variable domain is DTGVSQNPRHKITKRGQNVTFRCDPISEHNRLYWYRQTLGQGPEFLTYFQNEAQLEKSRLLSDRFSAERPKGSFSTLEIQRTEQGDSAMYLCASSPTRGSEGEKLFFGSGTQLSVL.

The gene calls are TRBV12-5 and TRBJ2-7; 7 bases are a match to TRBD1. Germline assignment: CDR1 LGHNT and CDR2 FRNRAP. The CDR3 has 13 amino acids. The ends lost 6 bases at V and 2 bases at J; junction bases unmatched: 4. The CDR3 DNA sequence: TGTGCTAGTGGGACAGGGACACCCTACGAGCAGTACTTC. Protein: CASGTGTPYEQYF. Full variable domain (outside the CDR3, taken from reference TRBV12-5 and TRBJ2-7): DARVTQTPRHKVTEMGQEVTMRCQPILGHNTVFWYRQTMMQGLELLAYFRNRAPLDDSGMPKDRFSAEMPDATLATLKIQPSEPRDSAVYFCASGTGTPYEQYFGPGTRLTVT.

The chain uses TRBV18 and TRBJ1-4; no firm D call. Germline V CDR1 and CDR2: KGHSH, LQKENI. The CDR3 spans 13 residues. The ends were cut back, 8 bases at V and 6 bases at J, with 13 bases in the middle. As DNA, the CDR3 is TGTGCCAGCAGCTTAGGACGAGATGAAAAACTGTTTTTT. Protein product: CASSLGRDEKLFF.

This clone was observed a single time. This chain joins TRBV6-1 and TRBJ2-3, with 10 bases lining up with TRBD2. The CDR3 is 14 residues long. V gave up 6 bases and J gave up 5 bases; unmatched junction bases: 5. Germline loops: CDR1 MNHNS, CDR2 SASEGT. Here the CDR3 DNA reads TGTGCCAGCAGATTAGCGGGGGGCAGAGATACGCAGTATTTT. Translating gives CASRLAGGRDTQYF.

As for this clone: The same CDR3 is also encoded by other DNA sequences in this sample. In DNA, the CDR3 is TGCGCCAGCAGTGGGAGTGGACAAGAGACCCAGTACTTC. The encoded protein is CASSGSGQETQYF. The genes are TRBV5-1 and TRBJ2-5; a weak D match, TRBD2 (5 bases). V gave up 5 bases and J gave up 2 bases, with 10 bases separating them. CDR1 is SGHRS and CDR2 is YFSETQ in the germline V gene. This CDR3 comprises 13 residues.

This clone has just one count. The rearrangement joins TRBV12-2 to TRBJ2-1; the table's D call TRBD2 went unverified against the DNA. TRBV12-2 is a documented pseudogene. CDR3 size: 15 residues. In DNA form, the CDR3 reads TGTGCAAGTCCCCTGGCGGGAGGGGGATACAATGAGCAGTTCTTC. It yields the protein CASPLAGGGYNEQFF.

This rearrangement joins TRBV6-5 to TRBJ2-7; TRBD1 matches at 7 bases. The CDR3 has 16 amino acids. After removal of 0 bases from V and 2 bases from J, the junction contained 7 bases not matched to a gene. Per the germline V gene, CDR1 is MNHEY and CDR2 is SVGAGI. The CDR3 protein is CASSYSRTGDTYEQYF. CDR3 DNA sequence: TGTGCCAGCAGTTACTCTAGGACAGGAGATACCTACGAGCAGTACTTC.

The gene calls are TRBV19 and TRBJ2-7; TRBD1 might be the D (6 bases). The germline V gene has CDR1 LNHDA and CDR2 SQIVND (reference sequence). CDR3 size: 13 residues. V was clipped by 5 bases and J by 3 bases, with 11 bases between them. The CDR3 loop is CASSETQGYEQYF. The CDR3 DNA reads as TGTGCCAGTAGTGAAACACAGGGCTACGAGCAGTACTTC.

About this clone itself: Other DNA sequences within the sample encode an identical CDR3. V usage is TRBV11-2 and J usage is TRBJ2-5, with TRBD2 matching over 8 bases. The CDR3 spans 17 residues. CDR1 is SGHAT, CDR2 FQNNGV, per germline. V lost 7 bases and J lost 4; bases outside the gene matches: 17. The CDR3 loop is CASNWNGLSGKGETQYF. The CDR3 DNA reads TGTGCCAGCAATTGGAACGGACTTAGCGGGAAGGGAGAGACCCAGTACTTC.

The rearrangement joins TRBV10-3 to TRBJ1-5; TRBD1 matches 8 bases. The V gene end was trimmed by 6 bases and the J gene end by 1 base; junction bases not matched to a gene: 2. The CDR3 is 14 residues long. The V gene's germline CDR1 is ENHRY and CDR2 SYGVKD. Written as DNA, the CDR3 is TGTGCCATCAGGGACAGGGAGAGCAATCAGCCCCAGCATTTT. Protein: CAIRDRESNQPQHF.

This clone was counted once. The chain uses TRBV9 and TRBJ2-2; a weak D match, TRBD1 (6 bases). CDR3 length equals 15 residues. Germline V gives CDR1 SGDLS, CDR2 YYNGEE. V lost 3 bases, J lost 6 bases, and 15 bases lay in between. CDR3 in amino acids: CASSGTLTGPGELFF. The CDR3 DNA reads TGTGCCAGCAGCGGGACCCTGACAGGACCCGGGGAGCTGTTTTTT.

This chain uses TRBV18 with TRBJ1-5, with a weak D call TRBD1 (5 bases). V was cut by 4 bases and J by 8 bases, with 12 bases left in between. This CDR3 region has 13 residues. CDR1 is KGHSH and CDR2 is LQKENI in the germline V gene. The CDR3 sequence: CASSQDPREPQHF. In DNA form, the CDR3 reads TGTGCCAGCTCACAGGACCCCAGGGAGCCCCAGCATTTT.

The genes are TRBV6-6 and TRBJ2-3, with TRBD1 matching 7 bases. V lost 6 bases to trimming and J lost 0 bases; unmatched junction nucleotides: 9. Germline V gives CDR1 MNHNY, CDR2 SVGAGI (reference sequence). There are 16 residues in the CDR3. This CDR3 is CASRKQQGSSTDTQYF. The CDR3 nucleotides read TGTGCCAGCAGAAAACAACAGGGGTCTAGCACAGATACGCAGTATTTT.

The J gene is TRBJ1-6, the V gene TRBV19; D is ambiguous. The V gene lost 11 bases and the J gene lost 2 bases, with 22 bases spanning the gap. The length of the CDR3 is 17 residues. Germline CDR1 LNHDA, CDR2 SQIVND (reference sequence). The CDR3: CASRKGSQVTYNSPLHF. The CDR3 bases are TGTGCCTCCCGTAAGGGCAGCCAAGTCACCTATAATTCACCCCTCCACTTT.

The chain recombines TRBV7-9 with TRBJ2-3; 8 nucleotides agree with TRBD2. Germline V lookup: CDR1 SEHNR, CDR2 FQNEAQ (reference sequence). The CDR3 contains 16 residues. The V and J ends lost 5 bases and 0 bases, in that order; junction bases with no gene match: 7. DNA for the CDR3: TGTGCCAGCAGCCATTCACTAGCGGCTAGCACAGATACGCAGTATTTT. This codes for CASSHSLAASTDTQYF. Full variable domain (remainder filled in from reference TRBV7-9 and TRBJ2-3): DTGVSQNPRHKITKRGQNVTFRCDPISEHNRLYWYRQTLGQGPEFLTYFQNEAQLEKSRLLSDRFSAERPKGSFSTLEIQRTEQGDSAMYLCASSHSLAASTDTQYFGPGTRLTVL.

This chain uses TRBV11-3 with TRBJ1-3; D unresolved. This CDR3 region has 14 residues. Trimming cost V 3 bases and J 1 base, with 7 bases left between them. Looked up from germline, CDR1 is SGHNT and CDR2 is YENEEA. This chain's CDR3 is CASSLGGSGNTIYF. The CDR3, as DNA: TGTGCCAGCAGCTTGGGTGGATCTGGAAACACCATATATTTT.

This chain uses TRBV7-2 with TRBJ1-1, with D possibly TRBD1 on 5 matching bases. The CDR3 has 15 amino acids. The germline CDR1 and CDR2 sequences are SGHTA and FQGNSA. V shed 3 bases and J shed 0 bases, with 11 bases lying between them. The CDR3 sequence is CASSFADRMNTEAFF. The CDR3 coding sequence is TGTGCCAGCAGCTTCGCAGACAGAATGAACACTGAAGCTTTCTTT.

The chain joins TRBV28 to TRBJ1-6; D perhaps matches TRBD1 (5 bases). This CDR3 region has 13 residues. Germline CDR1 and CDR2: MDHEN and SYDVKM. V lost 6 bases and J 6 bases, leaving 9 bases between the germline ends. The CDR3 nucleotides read TGTGCCAGCAGCCCTGGGGGTAATTCACCCCTCCACTTT. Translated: CASSPGGNSPLHF.

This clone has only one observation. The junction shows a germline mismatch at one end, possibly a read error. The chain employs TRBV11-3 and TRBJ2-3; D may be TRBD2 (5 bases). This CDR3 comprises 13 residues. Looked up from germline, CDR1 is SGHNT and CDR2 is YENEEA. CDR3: CASSLVLRGLRDF. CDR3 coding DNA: TGTGCCAGCAGCTTAGTATTGAGAGGGCTGAGGGATTTT.

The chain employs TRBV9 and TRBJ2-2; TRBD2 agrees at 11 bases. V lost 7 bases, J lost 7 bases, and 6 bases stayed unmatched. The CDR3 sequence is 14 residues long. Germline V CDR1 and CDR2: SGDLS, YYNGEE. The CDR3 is CASSSGRLIGELFF. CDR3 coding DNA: TGTGCCAGCTCTAGCGGGAGGTTGATCGGGGAGCTGTTTTTT. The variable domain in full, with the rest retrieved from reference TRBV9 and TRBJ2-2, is DSGVTQTPKHLITATGQRVTLRCSPRSGDLSVYWYQQSLDQGLQFLIQYYNGEERAKGNILERFSAQQFPDLHSELNLSSLELGDSALYFCASSSGRLIGELFFGEGSRLTVL.

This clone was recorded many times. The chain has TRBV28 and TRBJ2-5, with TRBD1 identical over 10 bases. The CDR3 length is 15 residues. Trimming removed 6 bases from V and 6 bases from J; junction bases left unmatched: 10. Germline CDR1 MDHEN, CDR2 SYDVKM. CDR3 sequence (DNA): TGTGCCAGCAGCGAGGGACAGGGGACGGGACAGACCCAGTACTTC. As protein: CASSEGQGTGQTQYF.

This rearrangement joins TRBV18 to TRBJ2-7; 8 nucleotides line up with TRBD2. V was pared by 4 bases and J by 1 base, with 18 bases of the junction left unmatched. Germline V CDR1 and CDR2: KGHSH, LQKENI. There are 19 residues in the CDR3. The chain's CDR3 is CASSRKTSAGGTASYEQYF. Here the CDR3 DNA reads TGTGCCAGCTCACGAAAGACTAGCGCCGGAGGTACAGCGTCCTACGAGCAGTACTTC.